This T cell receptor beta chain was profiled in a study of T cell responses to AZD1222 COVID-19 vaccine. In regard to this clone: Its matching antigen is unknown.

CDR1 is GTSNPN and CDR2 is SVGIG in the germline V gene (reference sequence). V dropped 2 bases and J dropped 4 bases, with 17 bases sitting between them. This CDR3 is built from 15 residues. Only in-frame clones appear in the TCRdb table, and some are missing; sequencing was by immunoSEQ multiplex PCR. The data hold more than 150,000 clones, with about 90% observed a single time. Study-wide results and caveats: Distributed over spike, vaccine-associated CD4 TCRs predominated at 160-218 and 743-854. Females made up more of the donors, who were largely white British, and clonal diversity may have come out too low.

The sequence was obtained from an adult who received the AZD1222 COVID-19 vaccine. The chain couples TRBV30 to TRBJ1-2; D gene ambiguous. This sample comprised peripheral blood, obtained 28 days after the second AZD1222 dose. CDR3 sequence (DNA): TGTGCCTGGAGTTTGGACTCCCAGGCCCTCTATGGCTACACCTTC. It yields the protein CAWSLDSQALYGYTF.